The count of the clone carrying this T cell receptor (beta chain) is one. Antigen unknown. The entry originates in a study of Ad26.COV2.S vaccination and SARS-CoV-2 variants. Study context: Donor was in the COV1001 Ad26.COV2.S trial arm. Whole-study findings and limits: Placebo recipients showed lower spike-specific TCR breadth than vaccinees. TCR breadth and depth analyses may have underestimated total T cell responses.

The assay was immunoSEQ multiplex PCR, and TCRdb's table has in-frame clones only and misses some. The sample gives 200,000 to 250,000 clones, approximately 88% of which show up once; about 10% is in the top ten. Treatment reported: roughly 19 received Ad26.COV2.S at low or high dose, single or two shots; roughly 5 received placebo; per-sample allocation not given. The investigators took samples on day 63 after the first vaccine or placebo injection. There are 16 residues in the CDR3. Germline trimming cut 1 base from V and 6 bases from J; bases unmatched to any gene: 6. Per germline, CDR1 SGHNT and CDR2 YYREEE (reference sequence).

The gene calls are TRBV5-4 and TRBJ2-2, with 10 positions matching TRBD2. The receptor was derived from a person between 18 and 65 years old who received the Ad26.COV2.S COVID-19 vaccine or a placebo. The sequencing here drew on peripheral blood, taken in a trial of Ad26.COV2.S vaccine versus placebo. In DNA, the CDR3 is TGTGCCAGCAGCTTGATAGGACTAGCGGTCGCCGGGGAGCTGTTTTTT. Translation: CASSLIGLAVAGELFF.